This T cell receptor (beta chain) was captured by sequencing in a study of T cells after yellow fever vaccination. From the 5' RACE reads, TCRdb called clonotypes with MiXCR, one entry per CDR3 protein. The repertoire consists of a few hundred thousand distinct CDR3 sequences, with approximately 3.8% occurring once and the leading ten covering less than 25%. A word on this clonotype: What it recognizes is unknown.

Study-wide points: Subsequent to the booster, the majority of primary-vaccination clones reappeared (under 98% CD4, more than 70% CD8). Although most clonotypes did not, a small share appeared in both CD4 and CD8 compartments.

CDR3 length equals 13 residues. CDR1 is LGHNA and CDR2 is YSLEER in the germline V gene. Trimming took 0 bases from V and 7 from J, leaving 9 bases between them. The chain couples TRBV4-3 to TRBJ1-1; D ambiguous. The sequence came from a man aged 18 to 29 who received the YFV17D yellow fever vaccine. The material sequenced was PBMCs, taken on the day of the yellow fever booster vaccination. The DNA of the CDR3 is TGCGCCAGCAGCCAAGATTATGGCAGTGAAGCTTTCTTT. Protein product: CASSQDYGSEAFF.